What follows are 16 T cell receptor beta chains derived from one specimen sequenced in a study of cytomegalovirus exposure and HLA in healthy donors. PCR was performed using 60 Vbeta and 13 Jbeta primers. The assay was immunoSEQ multiplex PCR, and TCRdb's table has in-frame clones only and misses some. The sample includes fewer than 200,000 clones, approximately 72% of them seen just once. The sequenced sample was PBMCs. These receptors all come from a female donor in good health and CMV-seronegative.

The J gene is TRBJ1-2, the V gene TRBV11-2, with D perhaps matching TRBD1 (5 bases). The germline gives CDR1 SGHAT, CDR2 FQNNGV. The CDR3 is 16 amino acids. V was cut by 3 bases and J by 6 bases, with 20 bases left in between. The CDR3 is CASSLLGGQGQDGYTF. Written as DNA, the CDR3 is TGTGCCAGCAGCTTGTTAGGAGGGCAGGGTCAAGATGGCTACACCTTC.

The chain couples TRBV2 to TRBJ1-5; 7 nucleotides agree with TRBD1. V trimming: 7 bases; J trimming: 7 bases; junction bases outside the gene matches: 13. The CDR3 sequence is 15 residues long. Germline values: CDR1 SNHLY, CDR2 FYNNEI. The CDR3 coding sequence is TGTGCCAGCAAGGTAGAGGGGGCGCTTAGGCAGCCCCAGCATTTT. This gives the protein CASKVEGALRQPQHF.

Only one count was recorded for this clone. J is TRBJ2-3 and V is TRBV19; TRBD1 agrees at 8 bases. The V and J ends lost 3 bases and 4 bases, in that order; junction bases with no gene match: 15. The germline CDR1 and CDR2 sequences are LNHDA and SQIVND (reference sequence). There are 18 residues in the CDR3. The CDR3 region is CASSILRPTGARADTQYF. The CDR3 DNA reads TGTGCCAGTAGTATTCTTAGGCCGACAGGGGCTAGAGCAGATACGCAGTATTTT.

There are a few counts of this clone. The chain employs TRBV19 and TRBJ2-6, with D maybe TRBD2 (5 bases). The ends were cut back, 4 bases at V and 12 bases at J, with 16 bases in the middle. This CDR3 contains 14 residues. Germline V gene lookup returns CDR1 LNHDA and CDR2 SQIVND (reference sequence). The CDR3 DNA reads TGTGCCAGTAGTAGGTCGGAGGAATCTTTCGTCCTGACTTTC. It translates to CASSRSEESFVLTF.

The gene calls are TRBV27 and TRBJ2-7, with TRBD1 as a possible D gene (6 bases). From germline, CDR1 is MNHEY and CDR2 SMNVEV (reference sequence). The V end was cut by 5 bases, the J end by 0 bases, with 11 bases between. There are 14 residues in the CDR3. CDR3 loop: CASSIRDTSYEQYF. The CDR3 region has the DNA TGTGCCAGCAGTATCCGGGACACCTCCTACGAGCAGTACTTC.

The V call is TRBV9, the J call TRBJ1-1, with TRBD1 matching over 7 bases. Losses at the gene ends were 3 bases for V and 8 bases for J; bases not matched to a gene: 13. CDR1 and CDR2 from the germline V gene are SGDLS and YYNGEE. The CDR3 totals 15 residues. The CDR3 nucleotides are TGTGCCAGCAGCGCCCCGGGACAGTCCGTTCGGGAAGCTTTCTTT. It codes for CASSAPGQSVREAFF. The complete variable domain, with remaining parts taken from reference TRBV9 and TRBJ1-1, reads DSGVTQTPKHLITATGQRVTLRCSPRSGDLSVYWYQQSLDQGLQFLIQYYNGEERAKGNILERFSAQQFPDLHSELNLSSLELGDSALYFCASSAPGQSVREAFFGQGTRLTVV.

This chain's CDR3 is CSVGDMGGYTF. In DNA form, the CDR3 reads TGCAGCGTTGGGGACATGGGGGGCTACACCTTC. The chain recombines TRBV29-1 with TRBJ1-2; D perhaps matches TRBD1 (6 bases). V shed 4 bases and J shed 8 bases, with 11 bases lying between them. CDR1 and CDR2 (germline): SQVTM, ANQGSEA. The CDR3 is 11 amino acids.

The chain links TRBV7-2 to TRBJ1-5; TRBD1 aligns across 7 bases. The CDR3 contains 15 residues. Trimming took 5 bases from V and 5 from J; bases not matched to a gene: 9. CDR1 is SGHTA, CDR2 FQGNSA, per germline. The CDR3 reads CASSPTGLGHQPQHF. The CDR3 DNA follows: TGTGCCAGCAGCCCGACAGGGCTGGGGCATCAGCCCCAGCATTTT.

The chain joins TRBV5-1 to TRBJ2-1, with TRBD2 matching over 8 bases. The ends lost 0 bases at V and 6 bases at J; junction bases unmatched: 5. The CDR3 sequence is 15 residues long. CDR1 SGHRS and CDR2 YFSETQ come from the germline V gene. CDR3 in DNA: TGCGCCAGCAGCTTGGTTCGGGGGGGCCCCAATGAGCAGTTCTTC. It translates to CASSLVRGGPNEQFF.

This chain joins TRBV5-1 and TRBJ2-7; TRBD2 matches 7 bases. Per germline, CDR1 SGHRS and CDR2 YFSETQ. The ends lost 2 bases at V and 2 bases at J; junction bases unmatched: 4. The CDR3 covers 14 residues. As DNA, the CDR3 is TGCGCCAGCAGCTTCGGGGAGGGGACCTACGAGCAGTACTTC. It translates to CASSFGEGTYEQYF. Full variable domain (outside the CDR3, taken from reference TRBV5-1 and TRBJ2-7): KAGVTQTPRYLIKTRGQQVTLSCSPISGHRSVSWYQQTPGQGLQFLFEYFSETQRNKGNFPGRFSGRQFSNSRSEMNVSTLELGDSALYLCASSFGEGTYEQYFGPGTRLTVT.

The rearrangement links TRBV19 to TRBJ1-1; 10 nucleotides agree with TRBD1. The CDR3 has 15 amino acids. Germline V gene sequence: CDR1 LNHDA, CDR2 SQIVND (reference sequence). The ends lost 1 base at V and 4 bases at J; junction bases unmatched: 3. The CDR3 sequence is CASSIAGQGLTEAFF. DNA of the CDR3: TGTGCCAGTAGTATAGCGGGACAGGGGCTCACTGAAGCTTTCTTT.

A note on this clone: The sample carries other DNA sequences with the same CDR3. The chain joins TRBV7-7 to TRBJ2-1; D may correspond to TRBD1 or TRBD2 (6 bases each). Trimming stripped 5 bases from V and 10 bases from J, with 15 bases between. Germline V gives CDR1 SSHAT, CDR2 FNYEAQ (reference sequence). The CDR3 spans 13 residues. The CDR3 loop reads CASSLGGGDEQFF. The CDR3 nucleotides read TGTGCCAGCAGCCTAGGAGGGGGAGACGAGCAGTTCTTC.

CDR3 region: CASSQVPRGNNSPLHF. The CDR3 DNA follows: TGCGCCAGCAGCCAAGTCCCAAGGGGTAATAATTCACCCCTCCACTTT. The chain carries TRBV4-1 and TRBJ1-6, with a possible D match to TRBD1 (5 bases). The CDR3 length is 16 residues. From germline, CDR1 is MGHRA and CDR2 YSYEKL. V was shortened by 1 base and J by 5 bases, with 12 bases between the two germline ends.

The chain employs TRBV30 and TRBJ1-1; unclear D gene. Germline assignment: CDR1 GTSNPN and CDR2 SVGIG (reference sequence). This CDR3 has 15 amino acids. V was clipped by 2 bases and J by 1 base, with 14 bases between them. CDR3 in amino acids: CAWSPLRGKNTEAFF. CDR3 sequence (DNA): TGTGCCTGGAGTCCCCTCCGAGGGAAGAACACTGAAGCTTTCTTT.

CDR3 protein: CASSLAGGDNEQFF. The CDR3 DNA follows: TGTGCCAGCAGCTTAGCGGGGGGGGACAATGAGCAGTTCTTC. The J gene is TRBJ2-1, the V gene TRBV7-3; TRBD2 aligns across 9 bases. The germline V gene has CDR1 SGHTA and CDR2 FQGTGA. The CDR3 loop spans 14 amino acids. With V trimmed by 2 bases and J by 5 bases, 1 base remained unmatched.

V is TRBV5-5 and J is TRBJ1-5; no clear D gene. Per the germline V gene, CDR1 is SGHKS and CDR2 is YYEKEE (reference sequence). Trimming removed 0 bases from V and 8 bases from J, with 9 bases in between. CDR3 size: 13 residues. The DNA of the CDR3 is TGTGCCAGCAGCTTGGTGGGCTCCGAGCCCCAGCATTTT. It specifies CASSLVGSEPQHF.